This T cell receptor (beta chain) is from a study of early T cells in non-severe SARS-CoV-2 infection. Whole-study context: Sequencing was performed on bulk RNA from unsorted whole blood, leaving chains unpaired.

Study outcomes and limitations: The study's VDJdb matching favored anti-spike CD8 responses and missed private and CD4 specificities.

Looked up from germline, CDR1 is SGHNT and CDR2 is YENEEA. V dropped 2 bases and J dropped 6; count of bases not matched to a gene: 10. The CDR3 runs to 16 residues. Individual cDNA molecules received unique molecular identifiers during library preparation. TCRdb called the 5' RACE reads again in MiXCR, with one record for every CDR3 protein. The sample lists about 34,000 distinct CDR3 sequences; 7.1% were seen once. This clonotype was observed many times. The antigen is not known. This receptor was taken from an adult who was a healthcare worker with PCR-confirmed SARS-CoV-2 infection or an uninfected control (not recorded which). This rearrangement joins TRBV11-3 to TRBJ2-3, with 8 nucleotides matching TRBD2. The input for sequencing was whole blood, taken at baseline. CDR3 protein: CASSLSAGGSSDTQYF. Here the CDR3 DNA reads TGTGCCAGCAGCTTATCGGCGGGAGGTAGTTCGGATACGCAGTATTTT.